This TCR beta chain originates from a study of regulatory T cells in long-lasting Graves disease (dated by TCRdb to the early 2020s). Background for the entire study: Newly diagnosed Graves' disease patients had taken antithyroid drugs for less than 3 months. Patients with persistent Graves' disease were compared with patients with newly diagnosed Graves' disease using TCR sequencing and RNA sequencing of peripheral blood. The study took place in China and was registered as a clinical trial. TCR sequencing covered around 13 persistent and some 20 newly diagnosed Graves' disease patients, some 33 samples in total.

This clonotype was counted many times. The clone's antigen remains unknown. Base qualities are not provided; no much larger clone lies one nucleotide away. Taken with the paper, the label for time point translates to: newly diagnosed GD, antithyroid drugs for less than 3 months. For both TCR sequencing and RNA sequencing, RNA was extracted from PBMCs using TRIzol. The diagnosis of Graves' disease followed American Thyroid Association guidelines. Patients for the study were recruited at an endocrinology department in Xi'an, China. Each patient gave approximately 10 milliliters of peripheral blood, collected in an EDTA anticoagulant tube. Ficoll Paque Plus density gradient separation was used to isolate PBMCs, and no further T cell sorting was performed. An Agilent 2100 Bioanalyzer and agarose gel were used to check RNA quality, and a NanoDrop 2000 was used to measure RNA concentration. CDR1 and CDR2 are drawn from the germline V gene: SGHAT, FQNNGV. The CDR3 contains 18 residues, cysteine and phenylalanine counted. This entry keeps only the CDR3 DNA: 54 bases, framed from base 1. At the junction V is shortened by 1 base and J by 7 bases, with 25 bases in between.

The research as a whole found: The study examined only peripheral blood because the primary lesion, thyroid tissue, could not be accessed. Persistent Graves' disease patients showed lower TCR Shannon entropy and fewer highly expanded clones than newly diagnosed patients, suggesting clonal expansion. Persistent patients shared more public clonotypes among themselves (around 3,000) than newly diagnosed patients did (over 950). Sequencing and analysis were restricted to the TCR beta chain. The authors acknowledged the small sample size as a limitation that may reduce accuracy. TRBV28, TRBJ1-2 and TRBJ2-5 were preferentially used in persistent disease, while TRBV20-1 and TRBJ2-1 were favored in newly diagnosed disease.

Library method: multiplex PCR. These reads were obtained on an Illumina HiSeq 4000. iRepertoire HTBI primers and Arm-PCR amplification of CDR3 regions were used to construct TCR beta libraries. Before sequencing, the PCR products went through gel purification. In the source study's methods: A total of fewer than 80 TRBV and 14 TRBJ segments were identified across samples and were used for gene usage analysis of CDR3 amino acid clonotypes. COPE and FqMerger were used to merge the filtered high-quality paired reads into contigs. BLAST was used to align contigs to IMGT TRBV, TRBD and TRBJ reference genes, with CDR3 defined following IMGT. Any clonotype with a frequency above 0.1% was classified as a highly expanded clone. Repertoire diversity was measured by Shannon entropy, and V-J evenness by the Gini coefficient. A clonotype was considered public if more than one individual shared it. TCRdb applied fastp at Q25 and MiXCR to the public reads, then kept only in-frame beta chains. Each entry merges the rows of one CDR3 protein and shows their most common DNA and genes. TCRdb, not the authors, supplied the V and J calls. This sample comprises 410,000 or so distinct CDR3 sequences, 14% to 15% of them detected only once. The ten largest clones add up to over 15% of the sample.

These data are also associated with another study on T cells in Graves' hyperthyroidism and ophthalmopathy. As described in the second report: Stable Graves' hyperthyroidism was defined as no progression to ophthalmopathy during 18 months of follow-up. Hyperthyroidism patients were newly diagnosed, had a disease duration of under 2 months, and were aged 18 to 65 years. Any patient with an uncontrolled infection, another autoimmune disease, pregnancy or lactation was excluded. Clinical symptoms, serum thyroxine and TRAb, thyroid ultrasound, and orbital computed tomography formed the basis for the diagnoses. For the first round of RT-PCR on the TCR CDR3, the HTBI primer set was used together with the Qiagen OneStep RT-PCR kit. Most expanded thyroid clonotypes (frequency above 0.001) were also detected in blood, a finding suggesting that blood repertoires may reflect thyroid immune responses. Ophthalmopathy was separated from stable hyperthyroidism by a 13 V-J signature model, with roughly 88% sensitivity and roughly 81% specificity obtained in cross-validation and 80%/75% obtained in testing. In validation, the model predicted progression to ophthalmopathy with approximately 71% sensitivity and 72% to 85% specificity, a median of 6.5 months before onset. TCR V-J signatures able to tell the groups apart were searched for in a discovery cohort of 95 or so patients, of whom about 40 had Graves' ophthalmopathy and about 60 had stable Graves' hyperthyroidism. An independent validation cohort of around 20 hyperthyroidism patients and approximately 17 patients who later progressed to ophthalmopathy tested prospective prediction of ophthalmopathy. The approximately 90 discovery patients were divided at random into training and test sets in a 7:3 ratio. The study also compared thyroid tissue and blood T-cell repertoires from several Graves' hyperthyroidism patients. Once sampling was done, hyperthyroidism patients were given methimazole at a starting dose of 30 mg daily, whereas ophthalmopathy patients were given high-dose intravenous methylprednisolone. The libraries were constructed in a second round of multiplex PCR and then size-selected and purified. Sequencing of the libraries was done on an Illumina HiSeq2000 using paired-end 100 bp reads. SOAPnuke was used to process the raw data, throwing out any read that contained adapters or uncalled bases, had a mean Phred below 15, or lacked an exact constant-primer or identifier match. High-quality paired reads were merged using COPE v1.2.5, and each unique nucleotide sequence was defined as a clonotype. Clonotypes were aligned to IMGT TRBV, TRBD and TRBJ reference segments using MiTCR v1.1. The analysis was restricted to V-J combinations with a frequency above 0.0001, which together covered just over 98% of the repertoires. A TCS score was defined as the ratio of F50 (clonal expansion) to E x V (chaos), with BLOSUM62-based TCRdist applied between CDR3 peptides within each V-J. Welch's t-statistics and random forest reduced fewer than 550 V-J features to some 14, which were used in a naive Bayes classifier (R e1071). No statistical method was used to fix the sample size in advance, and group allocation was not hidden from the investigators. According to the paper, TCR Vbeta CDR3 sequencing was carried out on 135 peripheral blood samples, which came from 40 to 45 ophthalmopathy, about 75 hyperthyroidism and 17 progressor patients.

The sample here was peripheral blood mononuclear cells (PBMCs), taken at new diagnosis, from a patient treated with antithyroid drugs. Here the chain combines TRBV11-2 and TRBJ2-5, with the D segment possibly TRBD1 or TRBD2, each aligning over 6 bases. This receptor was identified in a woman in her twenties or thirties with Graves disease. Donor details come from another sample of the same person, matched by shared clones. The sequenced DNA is TGTGCCAGCAGCTTAGGGCTGGGAGTGGGACTCCTACAGGGGACCCAGTACTTC. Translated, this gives CASSLGLGVGLLQGTQYF.